This T cell receptor (beta chain) was found in a study of cytomegalovirus exposure and HLA in healthy donors. With 60 Vbeta and 13 Jbeta primers, the PCR was carried out. Authors' data handling: Later analysis identified 65 million to 80 million unique TCR beta chains, roughly 11 million shared. Generated by immunoSEQ multiplex PCR, the TCRdb table keeps only in-frame clones and is missing some. V and J calls and clone size follow that table, whereas D and trimming were derived from the DNA. The sample has more than 110,000 clones, roughly three quarters seen once; the top ten hold approximately 1.6%. The CDR3 runs to 14 residues. The V gene's germline CDR1 is SGHDN and CDR2 FVKESK. V dropped 2 bases and J dropped 13; count of bases not matched to a gene: 11. The study, taken as a whole, reports: Later on, an analysis found that several of the most significant clusters appeared to be linked to common viral pathogens, which included parvovirus B19. Investigators reported around 150 TCR beta chains as tied to cytomegalovirus.

About this clone: Antigen unknown.

The sequence derives from a woman in her twenties or thirties in good health and CMV-seronegative. The chain has TRBV14 and TRBJ2-1; 7 bases match TRBD1. Material: PBMCs. CDR3 loop: CASSQPGTAHSQFF. As DNA, the CDR3 is TGTGCCAGCAGCCAACCCGGGACAGCCCACTCCCAGTTCTTC.